This TCR beta chain was recovered during a study of beta chain features in type 1 diabetes. Study information: Summed over all samples, the examined sorted cells came to 85 million to 130 million.

This clone turned up a few times. Antigen: not known. Study-level results: HLA effects on TCRB rearrangement stayed unresolved here. Moderate yet significant TCRB CDR3 shortening was seen in Type 1 diabetes patients in all four CD4+ subsets.

The CDR3 consists of 12 residues. Germline values: CDR1 MNHEY, CDR2 SMNVEV (reference sequence). The germline V and J ends were trimmed by 5 bases and 8 bases, with 12 bases remaining between them. The study reverse transcribed the entire isolated RNA, so it sequenced expressed TCRB transcripts. Sequencing used immunoSEQ multiplex PCR; TCRdb keeps in-frame clones, though not all of them. The profile covers 150,000 to 200,000 clones, with approximately 9% appearing a single time and approximately 0.54% taken by the ten largest. The genes are TRBV27 and TRBJ1-2, with D perhaps TRBD1 (5 bases). This receptor was identified in a young woman with type 1 diabetes. Sequencing was done on a sample of central memory CD4+ T cells from blood. This chain's CDR3 is CASSAAGGGYTF. The DNA for the CDR3 is TGTGCCAGCAGTGCGGCCGGGGGGGGCTACACCTTC.